This T cell receptor (beta chain) comes out of a study of T cells in localized non-small cell lung cancer. Points from the study as a whole: Greater blood T cell density accompanied longer overall survival. In adjacent lung appeared a median around 59 of the top 100 tumor clones. Uninvolved adjacent lung showed peak T cell clonality, exceeding tumor.

V shed 1 base and J shed 4 bases, with 3 bases lying between them. The CDR3 sequence is 12 residues long. In germline, CDR1 is LNHNV, CDR2 YYDKDF (reference sequence). TCRdb's table, derived via immunoSEQ multiplex PCR, lists solely in-frame clones and lacks some. This sample has about 33,000 clones, with about 85% found just once. This clone was seen just once. The antigen is undetermined. The chain combines TRBV15 with TRBJ2-3; no clear D gene. The sequences come from peripheral blood mononuclear cells, collected before any cancer treatment. The receptor was isolated from a man aged 35 to 69 with stage III lung adenocarcinoma. The CDR3 loop is CATSRGADTQYF. CDR3 coding DNA: TGTGCCACCAGCAGAGGGGCAGATACGCAGTATTTT.